This TCR beta chain was found in a study of T-cell memory formation after mild COVID-19. Germline V CDR1 and CDR2: SGHRS, YFSETQ. CDR3 size: 13 residues. V gave up 4 bases and J gave up 7 bases, with 9 bases separating them. TCRdb reanalysed the 5' RACE reads using MiXCR and keeps one entry per CDR3 protein. This table has roughly 47,000 distinct CDR3 sequences, under 7.5% appearing once. The V call is TRBV5-1, the J call TRBJ1-6; no definite D call. The source material was PBMCs or a T cell subset sorted from them (not recorded which). This receptor was taken from a man aged 18 to 29 who had mild COVID-19 (a few samples of this study predate the infection). Cell type and time point are not known. The CDR3 loop reads CASSQMGNSPLHF. The DNA of the CDR3 is TGCGCCAGCAGCCAGATGGGGAATTCACCCCTCCACTTT.